What follows are 22 T cell receptor beta chains derived from one specimen sequenced in a study of response to subunit inactivated influenza vaccine. TCRdb fed the RT-PCR reads into MiXCR, producing one record per CDR3 protein. The table records 630,000 or so distinct CDR3 sequences, around 16% of them present only once. The sequences come from PBMCs from blood, collected about 12 days after vaccination. The receptors originated from a man aged 50-59 years who received an inactivated influenza vaccine.

This clonotype was counted between two and nine times. This chain links TRBV21-1 with TRBJ2-5; TRBD1 is the table's D call and was not checked against the DNA. TRBV21-1 is a known pseudogene. This CDR3 contains 15 residues. CDR3 in DNA: TGTGCCAGCAGCAAACCGTCGTCGGGGGAGGAGACCCAGTACTTC. The encoded protein is CASSKPSSGEETQYF.

This clonotype was observed once. The chain links TRBV4-3 to TRBJ2-3; D may be TRBD1 (5 bases). The germline CDR1 and CDR2 sequences are LGHNA and YSLEER. Trimming took 3 bases from V and 6 from J, leaving 10 bases between them. The CDR3 totals 13 residues. CDR3 protein: CASSQRTWDTQYF. CDR3 nucleotide sequence: TGCGCCAGCAGCCAGAGGACATGGGATACGCAGTATTTT.

The sample holds many counts of this clonotype. The chain links TRBV24-1 to TRBJ1-4; no definite D call. Trimming stripped 3 bases from V and 0 bases from J, with 7 bases between. CDR1 and CDR2 from the germline V gene are KGHDR and SFDVKD. This CDR3 contains 15 residues. CDR3: CATSDPGSTNEKLFF. The CDR3 DNA reads as TGTGCCACCAGTGATCCGGGGTCAACTAATGAAAAACTGTTTTTT.

The V gene is TRBV7-2, the J gene TRBJ2-5; D is undetermined. Germline V lookup: CDR1 SGHTA, CDR2 FQGNSA. The V end lost 3 bases, the J end lost 9 bases, and 11 bases lay between the germline ends. The CDR3 runs to 12 residues. The CDR3 DNA follows: TGTGCCAGCAGCTTTGCCCTTAGACCCCAGTACTTC. It specifies CASSFALRPQYF.

The rearrangement joins TRBV15 to TRBJ2-7, with 8 bases matching TRBD1. The V gene end was trimmed by 3 bases and the J gene end by 5 bases; junction bases not matched to a gene: 6. Germline CDR1 and CDR2: LNHNV and YYDKDF (reference sequence). This CDR3 spans 14 amino acids. CDR3 in DNA: TGTGCCACCAGCAGTTACAGGGGGAGCAACGAGCAGTACTTC. This sequence encodes CATSSYRGSNEQYF.

This clonotype was detected only a few times. The rearrangement joins TRBV5-1 to TRBJ1-1; weak D call: TRBD1 (6 bases). Per the germline V gene, CDR1 is SGHRS and CDR2 is YFSETQ. V dropped 0 bases and J dropped 6 bases, with 12 bases sitting between them. The CDR3 loop spans 14 amino acids. This CDR3 reads CASSLVGGRSEAFF. For the CDR3, the DNA is TGCGCCAGCAGCTTGGTGGGGGGCCGTTCTGAAGCTTTCTTT.

This clonotype turned up a few times. CDR3 coding DNA: TGCAGTGCTGTGGGGGGGGAGTTCCTCTACGAGCAGTACTTC. It translates to CSAVGGEFLYEQYF. The rearrangement joins TRBV20-1 to TRBJ2-7; 7 bases align to TRBD2. CDR3 length equals 14 residues. Germline V gene data show CDR1 as DFQATT and CDR2 as SNEGSKA (reference sequence). Trimming took 5 bases from V and 3 from J; bases not matched to a gene: 10.

This clonotype occurred a few times. V usage is TRBV25-1 and J usage is TRBJ2-1; no clear D. The V and J ends lost 5 bases and 0 bases respectively, with 14 bases between them. This CDR3 contains 16 residues. The germline V gene has CDR1 MGHDK and CDR2 SYGVNS. The CDR3 coding sequence is TGTGCCAGCAGTAAACAGCCGGCGAGCTCCTACAATGAGCAGTTCTTC. Translating it yields CASSKQPASSYNEQFF.

This chain connects TRBV20-1 to TRBJ2-5; no definite D call. V was cut by 5 bases and J by 1 base, with 11 bases left in between. The CDR3 has 13 residues. Germline CDR1 DFQATT, CDR2 SNEGSKA (reference sequence). The CDR3 region is CSAPDLSQETQYF. CDR3 nucleotides: TGCAGTGCTCCCGACCTATCCCAAGAGACCCAGTACTTC.

V gene TRBV5-6 combines with J gene TRBJ2-1; 14 nucleotides match TRBD2. This CDR3 has 16 residues. Germline V lookup: CDR1 SGHDT, CDR2 YYEEEE. After removal of 4 bases from V and 7 bases from J, the junction contained 7 bases not matched to a gene. CDR3 nucleotides: TGTGCCAGCAGCACCAGACTAGCGGGAGGGGGGAATGAGCAGTTCTTC. It codes for CASSTRLAGGGNEQFF.

This clonotype was observed a handful of times. The chain employs TRBV5-1 and TRBJ2-1, with TRBD2 identical over 10 bases. CDR3 length equals 17 residues. Germline V gene lookup returns CDR1 SGHRS and CDR2 YFSETQ. V was clipped by 4 bases and J by 3 bases; unmatched bases: 10. The CDR3 DNA reads TGCGCCAGCAGCGCGGTATTAAGCGGGGGGGTCTACAATGAGCAGTTCTTC. This encodes CASSAVLSGGVYNEQFF.

The table lists this clonotype with many counts. The V and J genes are TRBV20-1 and TRBJ1-5, with TRBD1 matching over 7 bases. Germline V gene sequence: CDR1 DFQATT, CDR2 SNEGSKA (reference sequence). The CDR3 extends over 14 amino acids. V was pared by 6 bases and J by 0 bases, with 5 bases of the junction left unmatched. As DNA, the CDR3 is TGCAGTGCCGGGACAGCCTATAGCAATCAGCCCCAGCATTTT. Its translation: CSAGTAYSNQPQHF.

The V and J genes are TRBV20-1 and TRBJ2-2; tentatively, D is TRBD2 (5 bases). The CDR3 extends over 13 amino acids. Trimming cost V 0 bases and J 7 bases, with 9 bases left between them. The germline gives CDR1 DFQATT, CDR2 SNEGSKA (reference sequence). Written as DNA, the CDR3 is TGCAGTGCTAGAGATCCGGCGGGCGGGGAGCTGTTTTTT. This translates into CSARDPAGGELFF.

This clonotype was seen only a few times. The chain employs TRBV5-1 and TRBJ2-3; a weak D match, TRBD1 (6 bases). Germline V gives CDR1 SGHRS, CDR2 YFSETQ. The CDR3 spans 14 residues. V dropped 4 bases and J dropped 3 bases, with 12 bases sitting between them. The CDR3 region has the DNA TGCGCCAGCAGCCCTGGACAGCAGACAGATACGCAGTATTTT. Amino acids: CASSPGQQTDTQYF.

This clonotype was observed a handful of times. The chain combines TRBV20-1 with TRBJ2-1; no reliable D call. The CDR3 spans 15 residues. Germline V gene lookup returns CDR1 DFQATT and CDR2 SNEGSKA (reference sequence). V lost 6 bases, J lost 0 bases, and 15 bases lay in between. As DNA, the CDR3 is TGCAGTGCCCCAGGAGTCCCCTTCTCCTACAATGAGCAGTTCTTC. Its translation is CSAPGVPFSYNEQFF.

This clonotype turned up a few times. V gene TRBV20-1 combines with J gene TRBJ2-2; TRBD2 agrees at 10 bases. Germline V CDR1 and CDR2: DFQATT, SNEGSKA (reference sequence). Trimming took 4 bases from V and 0 from J; bases not matched to a gene: 5. The CDR3 has 16 residues. CDR3 bases: TGCAGTGCTATGCTAGCGGGAGTGCCGAACACCGGGGAGCTGTTTTTT. Its protein is CSAMLAGVPNTGELFF.

This clonotype was picked up a small number of times. The chain couples TRBV4-2 to TRBJ2-2; 14 bases align to TRBD2. The germline gives CDR1 LGHNA, CDR2 YNFKEQ. J gave up 5 bases and V 5 bases, and 13 bases lay outside the gene matches. The CDR3 loop spans 19 amino acids. The chain's CDR3 is CASSANPGLAGVGTGELFF. Written as DNA, the CDR3 is TGTGCCAGCAGCGCAAACCCGGGACTAGCGGGAGTTGGGACCGGGGAGCTGTTTTTT.

This clonotype has only a few counts. V is TRBV6-2 or TRBV6-3 and J is TRBJ1-5; D is undetermined. There are 12 residues in the CDR3. V lost 5 bases and J lost 6, with 8 bases in between. Germline V gene data show CDR1 as MNHEY and CDR2 as SVGEGT. The chain's CDR3 is CASSMGAQPQHF. Written as DNA, the CDR3 is TGTGCCAGCAGTATGGGAGCTCAGCCCCAGCATTTT.

This chain links TRBV7-6 with TRBJ2-1, with a weak D call TRBD2 (6 bases). The germline gives CDR1 SGHVS, CDR2 FNYEAQ. The CDR3 is 16 residues long. Trimming pared 5 bases from V and 5 bases from J, leaving 19 bases between. CDR3 residues: CASSLPPGTSNNEQFF. For the CDR3, the DNA is TGTGCCAGCAGCCTTCCCCCGGGGACTTCAAACAATGAGCAGTTCTTC.

There are a few counts of this clonotype. This chain links TRBV20-1 with TRBJ1-2; D call uncertain. CDR3 length: 12 amino acids. Per the germline V gene, CDR1 is DFQATT and CDR2 is SNEGSKA (reference sequence). The germline V and J ends were trimmed by 2 bases and 7 bases, with 11 bases remaining between them. This CDR3 reads CSARWAGLGYTF. The CDR3 DNA follows: TGCAGTGCTAGATGGGCTGGTCTTGGCTACACCTTC.

A few counts support this clonotype. This sequence joins TRBV20-1 and TRBJ2-7; D is undetermined. Germline V gives CDR1 DFQATT, CDR2 SNEGSKA (reference sequence). The ends were cut back, 6 bases at V and 0 bases at J, with 6 bases in the middle. The CDR3 is made up of 11 amino acids. The DNA of the CDR3 is TGCAGTGCCCAGAGCTCCTACGAGCAGTACTTC. Translating gives CSAQSSYEQYF.

J is TRBJ2-1 and V is TRBV19; no definite D call. The CDR3 is 14 residues long. CDR1 is LNHDA and CDR2 is SQIVND in the germline V gene (reference sequence). Trimming cost V 4 bases and J 10 bases, with 17 bases left between them. The CDR3 here is CASSTVLGYQEQFF. The CDR3 bases are TGTGCCAGTAGTACTGTTCTTGGGTACCAGGAGCAGTTCTTC.